Below are 20 T cell receptor beta chains sequenced from a single sample in a study of cytomegalovirus exposure and HLA in healthy donors. Data came from immunoSEQ multiplex PCR; TCRdb stores just in-frame clones and leaves some out. This table has 130,000 to 150,000 clones, approximately 93% appearing once. The specimen sequenced was PBMCs. These receptors all come from a man aged 18-30 years in good health and CMV-seronegative.

The chain recombines TRBV6-5 with TRBJ1-4, with D possibly being TRBD1 (6 bases). V was pared by 5 bases and J by 7 bases, with 8 bases between. The CDR3 spans 12 residues. CDR1 is MNHEY and CDR2 is SVGAGI in the germline V gene. CDR3 amino acids: CASSVDSEKLFF. DNA for the CDR3: TGTGCCAGCAGTGTGGACAGTGAAAAACTGTTTTTT.

The chain joins TRBV5-5 to TRBJ1-5; no definite D call. Germline V gene sequence: CDR1 SGHKS, CDR2 YYEKEE (reference sequence). V lost 2 bases to trimming and J lost 9 bases, with 15 bases between them. The CDR3 contains 14 residues. CDR3 nucleotide sequence: TGTGCCAGCAGCTTAGGCCGAGGGATAGGGCCCCAGCATTTT. It yields the protein CASSLGRGIGPQHF.

The chain is built from TRBV25-1 and TRBJ1-5; no reliable D call. V was cut by 2 bases and J by 4 bases, with 3 bases left in between. The CDR3 loop spans 12 amino acids. From germline, CDR1 is MGHDK and CDR2 SYGVNS. For the CDR3, the DNA is TGTGCCAGCAGTGAAGAGAATCAGCCCCAGCATTTT. This sequence encodes CASSEENQPQHF.

The CDR3 DNA is TGTGCCAGCAGCGGTTCGGTGAACACTGAAGCTTTCTTT. Residues: CASSGSVNTEAFF. The rearrangement uses TRBV7-2 and TRBJ1-1; D gene uncertain. Trimming removed 5 bases at V and 0 bases at J, with 7 bases between. Per the germline V gene, CDR1 is SGHTA and CDR2 is FQGNSA. The CDR3 is 13 residues long.

The chain links TRBV5-6 to TRBJ2-5; 8 nucleotides line up with TRBD1. J was trimmed by 9 bases and V by 0 bases; bases with no gene match: 4. This CDR3 has 13 amino acids. Germline V gene sequence: CDR1 SGHDT, CDR2 YYEEEE. The CDR3 region is CASSLGTGRSQYF. The CDR3 DNA is TGTGCCAGCAGCTTGGGGACAGGGAGGTCCCAGTACTTC.

The V and J genes are TRBV28 and TRBJ2-1, with 9 bases fitting TRBD2. The CDR3 is 12 residues long. Germline V gene data show CDR1 as MDHEN and CDR2 as SYDVKM. Trimming at V came to 2 bases and at J to 10 bases, leaving 0 bases not matched to a gene. The CDR3 reads CASSLLAGEQFF. As DNA, the CDR3 is TGTGCCAGCAGTTTACTAGCGGGAGAGCAGTTCTTC.

V is TRBV19 and J is TRBJ2-7; a possible D gene is TRBD2 (6 bases). Trimming stripped 1 base from V and 4 bases from J, with 14 bases between. The CDR3 contains 15 residues. CDR1 is LNHDA and CDR2 is SQIVND in the germline V gene (reference sequence). For the CDR3, the DNA is TGTGCCAGTAGTATAGGCGCGGGGACCCCTTACGAGCAGTACTTC. Translation gives CASSIGAGTPYEQYF. Together with reference TRBV19 and TRBJ2-7, the CDR3 gives the full variable domain: DGGITQSPKYLFRKEGQNVTLSCEQNLNHDAMYWYRQDPGQGLRLIYYSQIVNDFQKGDIAEGYSVSREKKESFPLTVTSAQKNPTAFYLCASSIGAGTPYEQYFGPGTRLTVT.

The CDR3 region has the DNA TGTGCCAGCAGTGAATTTGGGGGCTTTAACTATGGCTACACCTTC. As protein: CASSEFGGFNYGYTF. This sequence joins TRBV6-1 and TRBJ1-2, with D perhaps matching TRBD1 (6 bases). Germline V CDR1 and CDR2: MNHNS, SASEGT. Trimming removed 2 bases at V and 1 base at J, with 11 bases between. The CDR3 loop spans 15 amino acids.

The chain uses TRBV5-4 and TRBJ2-3; D gene ambiguous. Germline V lookup: CDR1 SGHNT, CDR2 YYREEE (reference sequence). The length of the CDR3 is 15 residues. V was pared by 4 bases and J by 4 bases, with 16 bases between. The CDR3 loop reads CASSHRMESADTQYF. In DNA form, the CDR3 reads TGTGCCAGCAGCCACCGGATGGAGTCTGCAGATACGCAGTATTTT.

This clone was counted a few times. The chain recombines TRBV19 with TRBJ1-5, with 7 bases aligning to TRBD1. The junction had 17 bases not matched to a gene; V was cut back by 6 bases and J by 9 bases. This CDR3 comprises 16 residues. CDR1 is LNHDA, CDR2 SQIVND, per germline (reference sequence). CDR3 in amino acids: CASRRTGAGVYWPQHF. Here the CDR3 DNA reads TGTGCCAGTAGACGGACAGGAGCGGGTGTTTATTGGCCCCAGCATTTT.

The gene calls are TRBV6-6 and TRBJ2-5, with 8 bases fitting TRBD2. V shed 6 bases, J shed 5 bases, and the junction held 5 bases outside the gene matches. This CDR3 spans 13 amino acids. Germline V gene data show CDR1 as MNHNY and CDR2 as SVGAGI (reference sequence). This CDR3 is CASRSGSWETQYF. CDR3 nucleotide sequence: TGTGCCAGCAGGAGCGGGAGTTGGGAGACCCAGTACTTC.

This chain uses TRBV9 with TRBJ2-1, with 11 bases that match TRBD2. Unmatched junction bases numbered 6, after V lost 0 bases and J lost 10 bases. CDR3 length equals 15 residues. CDR1 SGDLS and CDR2 YYNGEE come from the germline V gene. The CDR3 region has the DNA TGTGCCAGCAGCGTAGGTACTAGCGGGAGCAGGGAGCAGTTCTTC. It translates to CASSVGTSGSREQFF.

This CDR3 reads CASSYSGTGSYEQYV. CDR3 DNA: TGTGCCAGCAGTTACTCCGGGACAGGCTCCTACGAGCAGTACGTC. This chain uses TRBV27 with TRBJ2-7; 8 nucleotides line up with TRBD1. V shed 4 bases and J 0 bases; nucleotides not matched to a gene: 5. The CDR3 sequence is 15 residues long. Per germline, CDR1 MNHEY and CDR2 SMNVEV (reference sequence).

Of note for this clone: Other DNA sequences in this sample translate to the same CDR3. The chain has TRBV7-2 and TRBJ1-5; a weak D match, TRBD1 (5 bases). The V and J ends lost 6 bases and 4 bases respectively, with 13 bases between them. In germline, CDR1 is SGHTA, CDR2 FQGNSA. The CDR3 loop spans 14 amino acids. CDR3 sequence reads: CASSPSGGNQPQHF. The CDR3 coding sequence is TGTGCCAGCAGTCCAAGTGGGGGGAATCAGCCCCAGCATTTT.

V gene TRBV19 combines with J gene TRBJ1-2; no firm D call. The CDR3 has 12 residues. Germline CDR1 and CDR2: LNHDA and SQIVND (reference sequence). V shed 1 base and J shed 8 bases, with 8 bases lying between them. DNA of the CDR3: TGTGCCAGTAGTATAGTGGTGGGCGGCTACACCTTC. It specifies CASSIVVGGYTF.

This chain links TRBV5-6 with TRBJ2-7; 8 positions match TRBD1. The V segment lost 2 bases and the J segment 6 bases; nucleotides outside the gene matches: 7. The CDR3 sequence is 14 residues long. Germline V CDR1 and CDR2: SGHDT, YYEEEE. The CDR3 DNA reads TGTGCCAGCAGCTTCGGGACAGGAAGGGGCGAGCAGTACTTC. This codes for CASSFGTGRGEQYF.

This chain joins TRBV6-1 and TRBJ1-6; D possibly corresponds to TRBD1 (5 bases). The CDR3 covers 16 residues. Per the germline V gene, CDR1 is MNHNS and CDR2 is SASEGT. Trimming cost V 1 base and J 8 bases, with 15 bases left between them. In DNA form, the CDR3 reads TGTGCCAGCAGTGAAGAGGGGAGGGCACAAGATTCACCCCTCCACTTT. It translates to CASSEEGRAQDSPLHF.

The chain is built from TRBV27 and TRBJ1-5; the D is unclear. Germline CDR1 MNHEY, CDR2 SMNVEV (reference sequence). V lost 6 bases and J lost 0, with 12 bases in between. This CDR3 comprises 15 residues. CDR3 sequence reads: CASRWGGNSNQPQHF. In DNA, the CDR3 is TGTGCCAGCAGATGGGGAGGGAATAGCAATCAGCCCCAGCATTTT.

The chain joins TRBV14 to TRBJ1-2; 8 positions agree with TRBD1. CDR1 and CDR2 from the germline V gene are SGHDN and FVKESK. CDR3 length: 12 amino acids. V was pared by 3 bases and J by 8 bases, with 2 bases of the junction left unmatched. DNA for the CDR3: TGTGCCAGCAGCCACGGACAGGGCGGCTACACCTTC. Protein product: CASSHGQGGYTF.

The chain employs TRBV18 and TRBJ2-1, with D perhaps matching TRBD2 (6 bases). Between the trimmed V and J ends, which lost 3 bases and 7 bases, there was a span of 13 bases. The CDR3 totals 14 residues. Germline lookup yields CDR1 KGHSH and CDR2 LQKENI. The CDR3 nucleotides are TGTGCCAGCTCACCGGTCCAGGCGGGGAATGAGCAGTTCTTC. This encodes CASSPVQAGNEQFF. Complete variable domain (other parts from reference TRBV18 and TRBJ2-1): NAGVMQNPRHLVRRRGQEARLRCSPMKGHSHVYWYRQLPEEGLKFMVYLQKENIIDESGMPKERFSAEFPKEGPSILRIQQVVRGDSAAYFCASSPVQAGNEQFFGPGTRLTVL.